These T cell receptor beta chains were read from a single sample in a study of CD8 T cells in ankylosing spondylitis. TCRdb recomputed calls from the 5' RACE reads with MiXCR, one row per CDR3 protein. The table lists 250,000 to 300,000 distinct CDR3 sequences, around 20% of them singletons, with under 8.5% in the top ten. Sequencing was carried out using blood, either unsorted or a sorted T cell fraction (not recorded which). The receptors derive from a male donor with ankylosing spondylitis or in good health (not recorded which). Both conserved end residues are part of each CDR3. D genes are given only for firm matches. The size entry is marked missing in some rows and otherwise reads once, few, many or a size class.

cdr3_length	d_call	v_call	j_call	clone_size	cdr3_aa	cdr3_nt
13	TRBD2	TRBV20-1	TRBJ2-5	.	CSASAGAAETQYF	TGCAGTGCCTCAGCGGGAGCCGCAGAGACCCAGTACTTC
18	TRBD2	TRBV20-1	TRBJ2-1	.	CSASGLAGVGGGYNEQFF	TGCAGTGCTTCCGGACTAGCGGGAGTAGGAGGTGGCTACAATGAGCAGTTCTTC
13	.	TRBV5-1	TRBJ1-2	few	CASSLEKDYGYTF	TGCGCCAGCAGCTTGGAGAAGGACTATGGCTACACCTTC
18	TRBD1	TRBV5-1	TRBJ2-3	few	CASSLGDRAPIGPDTQYF	TGCGCCAGCAGCTTGGGCGACAGGGCACCGATTGGCCCAGATACGCAGTATTTT
14	.	TRBV5-1	TRBJ1-5	.	CANRHGGSDQPQHF	TGCGCCAATCGCCACGGGGGGTCTGATCAGCCCCAGCATTTT
15	TRBD1	TRBV4-1	TRBJ2-5	.	CASSQGGTGEATQYF	TGCGCCAGCAGCCAAGGAGGGACAGGGGAGGCGACCCAGTACTTC
16	.	TRBV7-6	TRBJ2-1	.	CASNPQLGGGRNEQFF	TGTGCCAGCAATCCCCAGTTGGGGGGGGGCAGGAATGAGCAGTTCTTC
12	.	TRBV12-3/TRBV12-4	TRBJ1-1	many	CASSFFGTEAFF	TGTGCCAGCAGTTTTTTCGGTACTGAAGCTTTCTTT
17	.	TRBV6-5	TRBJ2-3	few	CASSYPRGGMGTDTQYF	TGTGCCAGCAGTTACCCGAGAGGGGGTATGGGCACAGATACGCAGTATTTT
16	.	TRBV20-1	TRBJ2-3	few	CSGTVRLAGRTDTQYF	TGCAGTGGTACGGTTCGGTTGGCAGGGCGCACAGATACGCAGTATTTT
13	.	TRBV11-1	TRBJ2-5	.	CASSSQLQETQYF	TGTGCCAGCAGCTCGCAATTACAGGAGACCCAGTACTTC
15	TRBD1	TRBV5-1	TRBJ1-5	few	CASSVNTGEDQPQHF	TGCGCCAGCAGCGTGAACACAGGGGAGGATCAGCCCCAGCATTTT
15	.	TRBV6-1	TRBJ1-2	few	CASSPRVHFYYGYTF	TGTGCCAGCAGTCCTCGGGTCCACTTTTACTATGGCTACACCTTC
14	TRBD1	TRBV20-1	TRBJ1-1	few	CSAKGAGGSTEAFF	TGCAGTGCTAAGGGGGCGGGGGGGAGCACTGAAGCTTTCTTT
14	TRBD1	TRBV12-3/TRBV12-4	TRBJ2-1	few	CASSLRDSSNEQFF	TGTGCCAGCAGTTTGAGGGACAGCTCCAATGAGCAGTTCTTC
14	TRBD1	TRBV25-1	TRBJ1-1	few	CASSRGLEKTEAFF	TGTGCCAGCTCCAGGGGGCTGGAAAAAACTGAAGCTTTCTTT
16	TRBD1	TRBV5-1	TRBJ2-1	.	CASSLQGRSSYNEQFF	TGCGCCAGCAGCTTACAGGGGCGGAGCTCCTACAATGAGCAGTTCTTC
14	.	TRBV27	TRBJ2-2	many	CAHTGGMNTGELFF	TGTGCCCACACCGGGGGAATGAACACCGGGGAGCTGTTTTTT
15	.	TRBV7-2	TRBJ2-1	.	CASSPHWDGSNEQFF	TGTGCCAGCAGCCCACACTGGGACGGAAGCAATGAGCAGTTCTTC
16	TRBD2	TRBV6-1	TRBJ2-3	.	CASSSGTSVSTDTQYF	TGTGCCAGCAGCTCCGGGACTAGCGTTAGCACAGATACGCAGTATTTT